This record covers a single TCR beta chain. In making TCR cDNA, 5'RACE template switching added a universal primer site and UMIs to it. TCRdb fed the 5' RACE reads into MiXCR, producing one record per CDR3 protein. The repertoire holds hundreds of thousands of distinct CDR3 sequences, roughly 13% seen once, with around an eighth in the top ten. Trimming removed 5 bases at V and 6 bases at J, with 16 bases between. CDR3 length: 13 residues. In germline, CDR1 is GTSNPN, CDR2 SVGIG (reference sequence). This sample is drawn from a study of T cells after yellow fever vaccination. J is TRBJ2-5 and V is TRBV30; D may be TRBD1 or TRBD2 (5 bases each). Sequencing used PBMCs, obtained on the day of the yellow fever booster vaccination. This receptor was taken from a man under 40 who received the YFV17D yellow fever vaccine. The CDR3 here is CAWQGEPAQTQYF. As DNA, the CDR3 is TGTGCCTGGCAGGGAGAGCCCGCCCAGACCCAGTACTTC.